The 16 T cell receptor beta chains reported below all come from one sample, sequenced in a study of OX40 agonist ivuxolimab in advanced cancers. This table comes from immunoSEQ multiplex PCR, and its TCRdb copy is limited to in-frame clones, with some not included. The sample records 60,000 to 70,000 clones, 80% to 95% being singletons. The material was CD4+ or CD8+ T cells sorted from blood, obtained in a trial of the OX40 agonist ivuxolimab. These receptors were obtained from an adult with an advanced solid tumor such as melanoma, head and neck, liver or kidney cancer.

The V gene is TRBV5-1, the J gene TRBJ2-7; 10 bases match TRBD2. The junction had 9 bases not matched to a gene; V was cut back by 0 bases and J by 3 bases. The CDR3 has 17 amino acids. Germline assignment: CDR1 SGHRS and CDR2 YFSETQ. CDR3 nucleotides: TGCGCCAGCAGCTTGGTGGATGTTCTAGCGGGGGACTACGAGCAGTACTTC. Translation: CASSLVDVLAGDYEQYF.

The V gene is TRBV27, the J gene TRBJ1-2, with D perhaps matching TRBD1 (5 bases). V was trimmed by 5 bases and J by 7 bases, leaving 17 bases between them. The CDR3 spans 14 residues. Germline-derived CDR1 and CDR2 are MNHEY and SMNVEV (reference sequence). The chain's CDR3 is CASSGQGYSGGYTF. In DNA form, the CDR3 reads TGTGCCAGCAGTGGTCAGGGCTATTCTGGTGGCTACACCTTC.

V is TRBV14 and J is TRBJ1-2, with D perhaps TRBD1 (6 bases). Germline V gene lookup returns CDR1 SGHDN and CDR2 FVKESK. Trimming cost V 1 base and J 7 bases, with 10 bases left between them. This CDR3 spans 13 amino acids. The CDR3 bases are TGTGCCAGCAGCCAAGGGGGGCCTTTTGGCTACACCTTC. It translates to CASSQGGPFGYTF.

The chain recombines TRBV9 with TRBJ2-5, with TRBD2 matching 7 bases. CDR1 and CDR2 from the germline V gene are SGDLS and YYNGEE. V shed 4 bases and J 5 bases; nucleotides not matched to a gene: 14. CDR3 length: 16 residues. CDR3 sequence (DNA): TGTGCCAGCAGCCCCAACCGGGAGGCGGTAGGGGAGACCCAGTACTTC. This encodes CASSPNREAVGETQYF.

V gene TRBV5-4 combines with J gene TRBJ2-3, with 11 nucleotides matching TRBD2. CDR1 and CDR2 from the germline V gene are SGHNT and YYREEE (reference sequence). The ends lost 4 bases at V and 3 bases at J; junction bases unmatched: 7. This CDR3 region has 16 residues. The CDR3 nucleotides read TGTGCCAGCAGCCCTGGGACTAGCGGTTTGACAGATACGCAGTATTTT. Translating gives CASSPGTSGLTDTQYF.

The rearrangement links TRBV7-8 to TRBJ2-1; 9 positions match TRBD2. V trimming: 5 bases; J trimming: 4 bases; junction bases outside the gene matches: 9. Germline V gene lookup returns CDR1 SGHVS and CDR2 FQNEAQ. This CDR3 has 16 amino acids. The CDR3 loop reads CASSSASGKTYNEQFF. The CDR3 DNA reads TGTGCCAGCAGCAGCGCTAGCGGGAAAACTTACAATGAGCAGTTCTTC. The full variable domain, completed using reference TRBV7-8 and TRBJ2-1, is GAGVSQSPRYKVAKRGQDVALRCDPISGHVSLFWYQQALGQGPEFLTYFQNEAQLDKSGLPSDRFFAERPEGSVSTLKIQRTQQEDSAVYLCASSSASGKTYNEQFFGPGTRLTVL.

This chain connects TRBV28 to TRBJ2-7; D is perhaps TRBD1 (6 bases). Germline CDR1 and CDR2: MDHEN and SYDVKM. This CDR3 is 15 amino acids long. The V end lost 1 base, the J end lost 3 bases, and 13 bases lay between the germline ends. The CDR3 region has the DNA TGTGCCAGCAGTTTATCTGCAGGGACATACTACGAGCAGTACTTC. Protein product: CASSLSAGTYYEQYF.

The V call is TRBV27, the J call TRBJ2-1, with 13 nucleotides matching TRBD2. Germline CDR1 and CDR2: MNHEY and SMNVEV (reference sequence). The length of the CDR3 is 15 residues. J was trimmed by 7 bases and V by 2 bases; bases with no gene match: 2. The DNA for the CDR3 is TGTGCCAGCAGTTTAGGGACTAGCGGGAAGAATGAGCAGTTCTTC. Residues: CASSLGTSGKNEQFF.

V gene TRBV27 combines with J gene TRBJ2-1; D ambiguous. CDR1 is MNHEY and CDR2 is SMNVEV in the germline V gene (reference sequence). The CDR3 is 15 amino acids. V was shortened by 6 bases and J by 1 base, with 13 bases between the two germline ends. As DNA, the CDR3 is TGTGCCAGCAGGGTTGGCGACGGGTCCTACAATGAGCAGTTCTTC. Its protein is CASRVGDGSYNEQFF.

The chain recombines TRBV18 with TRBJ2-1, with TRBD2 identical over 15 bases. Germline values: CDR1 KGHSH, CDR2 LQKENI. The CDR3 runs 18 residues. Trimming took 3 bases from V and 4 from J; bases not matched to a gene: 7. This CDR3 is CASSPWTSGRAGYNEQFF. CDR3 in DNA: TGTGCCAGCTCACCTTGGACTAGCGGGAGGGCCGGGTACAATGAGCAGTTCTTC.

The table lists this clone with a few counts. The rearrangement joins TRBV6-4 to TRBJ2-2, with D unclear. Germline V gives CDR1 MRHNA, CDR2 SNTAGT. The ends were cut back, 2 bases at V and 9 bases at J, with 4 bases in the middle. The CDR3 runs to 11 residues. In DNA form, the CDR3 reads TGTGCCAGCAGTGACGGGTGGGAGCTGTTTTTT. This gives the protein CASSDGWELFF.

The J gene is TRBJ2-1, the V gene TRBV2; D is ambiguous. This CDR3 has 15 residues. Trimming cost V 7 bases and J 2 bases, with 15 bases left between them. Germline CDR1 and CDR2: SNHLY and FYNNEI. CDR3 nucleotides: TGTGCCAGCACGAGGAAAGGAGAGGCCTACAATGAGCAGTTCTTC. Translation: CASTRKGEAYNEQFF. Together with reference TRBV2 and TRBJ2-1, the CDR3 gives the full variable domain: EPEVTQTPSHQVTQMGQEVILRCVPISNHLYFYWYRQILGQKVEFLVSFYNNEISEKSEIFDDQFSVERPDGSNFTLKIRSTKLEDSAMYFCASTRKGEAYNEQFFGPGTRLTVL.

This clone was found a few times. The CDR3 nucleotides are TGTGCCAGCAGTGACGATGCGGCCAACCCCACAGATACGCAGTATTTT. It encodes CASSDDAANPTDTQYF. The chain joins TRBV6-4 to TRBJ2-3, with unresolved D. Germline CDR1 and CDR2: MRHNA and SNTAGT. V lost 2 bases and J lost 2, with 14 bases in between. CDR3 length: 16 residues.

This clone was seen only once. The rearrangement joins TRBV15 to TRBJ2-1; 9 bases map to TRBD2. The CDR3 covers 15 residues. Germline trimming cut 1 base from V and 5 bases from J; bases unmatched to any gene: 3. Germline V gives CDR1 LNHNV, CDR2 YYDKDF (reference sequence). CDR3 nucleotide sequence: TGTGCCACCAGCAGAGGCCTAGCGGGACACAATGAGCAGTTCTTC. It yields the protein CATSRGLAGHNEQFF. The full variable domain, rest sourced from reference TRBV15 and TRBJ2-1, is DAMVIQNPRYQVTQFGKPVTLSCSQTLNHNVMYWYQQKSSQAPKLLFHYYDKDFNNEADTPDNFQSRRPNTSFCFLDIRSPGLGDTAMYLCATSRGLAGHNEQFFGPGTRLTVL.

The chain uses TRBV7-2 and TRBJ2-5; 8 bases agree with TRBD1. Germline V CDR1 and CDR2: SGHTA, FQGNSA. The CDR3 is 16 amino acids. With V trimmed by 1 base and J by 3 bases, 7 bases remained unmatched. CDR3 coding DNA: TGTGCCAGCAGCTTAGGGAGGACAGGGACCAAAGAGACCCAGTACTTC. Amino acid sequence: CASSLGRTGTKETQYF.

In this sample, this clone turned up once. CDR3 nucleotide sequence: TGCGCCAGCAGTTCACAGGGGGCGCCCTACGAGCAGTACTTC. It yields the protein CASSSQGAPYEQYF. The rearrangement joins TRBV5-1 to TRBJ2-7; 9 nucleotides align to TRBD1. The germline V gene encodes CDR1 SGHRS and CDR2 YFSETQ. This CDR3 comprises 14 residues. After removal of 5 bases from V and 2 bases from J, the junction contained 5 bases not matched to a gene.